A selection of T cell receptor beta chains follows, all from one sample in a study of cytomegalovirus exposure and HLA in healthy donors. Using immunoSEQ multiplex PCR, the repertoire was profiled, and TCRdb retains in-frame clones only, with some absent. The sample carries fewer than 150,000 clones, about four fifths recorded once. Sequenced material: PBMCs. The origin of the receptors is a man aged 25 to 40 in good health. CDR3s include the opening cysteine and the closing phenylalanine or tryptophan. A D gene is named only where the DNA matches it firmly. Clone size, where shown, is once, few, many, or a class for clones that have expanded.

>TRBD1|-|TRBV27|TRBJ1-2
CASSSTGDGYTF
TGTGCCAGCAGCAGCACAGGGGATGGCTACACCTTC
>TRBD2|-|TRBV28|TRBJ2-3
CASSLFEGAGGLTDTQYF
TGTGCCAGCAGTTTGTTCGAGGGGGCGGGAGGGTTAACAGATACGCAGTATTTT
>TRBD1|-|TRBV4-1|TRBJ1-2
CASSLRTGDKGNGYTF
TGCGCCAGCAGCCTGAGGACAGGCGATAAGGGGAATGGCTACACCTTC
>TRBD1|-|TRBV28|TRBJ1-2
CASTVEDRGDYGYTF
TGTGCCAGCACCGTTGAGGACAGGGGGGACTATGGCTACACCTTC
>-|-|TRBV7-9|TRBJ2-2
CASSLVGATGELFF
TGTGCCAGCAGCTTAGTGGGAGCCACCGGGGAGCTGTTTTTT
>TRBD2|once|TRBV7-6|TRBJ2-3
CASSAIAGGPTDTQYF
TGTGCCAGCAGCGCAATAGCGGGAGGACCCACAGATACGCAGTATTTT
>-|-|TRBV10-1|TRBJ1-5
CASSEKGGGDQPQHF
TGCGCCAGCAGTGAGAAGGGGGGAGGGGATCAGCCCCAGCATTTT
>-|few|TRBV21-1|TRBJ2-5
CASSKTGVQETQYF
TGTGCCAGCAGCAAGACAGGGGTCCAAGAGACCCAGTACTTC
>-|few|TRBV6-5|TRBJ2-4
CASSYSGLGIQYF
TGTGCCAGCAGTTACTCGGGGCTGGGGATTCAGTACTTC
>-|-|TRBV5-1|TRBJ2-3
CASSSQGGNIADTQYF
TGCGCCAGCAGCTCGCAGGGCGGGAACATTGCAGATACGCAGTATTTT
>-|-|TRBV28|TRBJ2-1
CASVGSRDEQFF
TGTGCCAGCGTAGGGAGTAGGGATGAGCAGTTCTTC
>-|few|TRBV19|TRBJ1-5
CASSIWGDQPQHF
TGTGCCAGTAGTATATGGGGGGATCAGCCCCAGCATTTT
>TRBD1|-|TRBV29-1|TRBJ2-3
CSVGGQGRTDTQYF
TGCAGCGTCGGTGGACAGGGGCGCACAGATACGCAGTATTTT
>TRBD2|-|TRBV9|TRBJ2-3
CASSEATSGTPDTQYF
TGTGCCAGCAGCGAGGCGACTAGCGGGACCCCAGATACGCAGTATTTT
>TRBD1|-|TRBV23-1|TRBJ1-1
CASSPDNTGGVEAFF
TGCGCCAGCAGTCCGGATAATACAGGGGGGGTTGAAGCTTTCTTT
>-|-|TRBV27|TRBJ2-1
CASSPFMSQANEQFF
TGTGCCAGCAGTCCGTTTATGAGTCAAGCCAATGAGCAGTTCTTC
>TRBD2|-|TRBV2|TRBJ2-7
CASSATSGSYEQYF
TGTGCCAGCAGCGCCACTAGCGGGAGCTACGAGCAGTACTTC
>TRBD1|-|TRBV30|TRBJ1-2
CAWSAGTGTYGYTF
TGTGCCTGGAGCGCCGGGACAGGGACCTATGGCTACACCTTC
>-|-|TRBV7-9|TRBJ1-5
CASSPYVDQPQHF
TGTGCCAGCAGCCCCTACGTGGATCAGCCCCAGCATTTT
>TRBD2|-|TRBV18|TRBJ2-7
CASSPTVASGSYEQYF
TGTGCCAGCTCACCAACGGTGGCTAGCGGGAGTTACGAGCAGTACTTC
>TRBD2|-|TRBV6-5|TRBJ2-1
CASSYSGLAGVGEQFF
TGTGCCAGCAGTTACTCGGGACTAGCGGGAGTAGGTGAGCAGTTCTTC
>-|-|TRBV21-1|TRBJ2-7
CASSKDPGQGVYEQYF
TGTGCCAGCAGCAAAGACCCGGGACAGGGGGTATACGAGCAGTACTTC
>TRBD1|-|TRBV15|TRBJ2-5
CATSPNRDRGIKTQYF
TGTGCCACCAGCCCTAACCGGGACAGGGGAATAAAGACCCAGTACTTC
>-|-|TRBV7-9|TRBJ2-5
CASSLQREETQYF
TGTGCCAGCAGCTTACAACGGGAAGAGACCCAGTACTTC
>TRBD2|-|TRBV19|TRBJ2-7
CASRKGSGSLSTKQYF
TGTGCCAGTAGAAAGGGTAGCGGGTCCCTCTCTACCAAGCAGTACTTC
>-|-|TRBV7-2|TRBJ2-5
CASSPNRGREETQYF
TGTGCCAGCAGCCCCAACAGGGGGAGGGAGGAGACCCAGTACTTC
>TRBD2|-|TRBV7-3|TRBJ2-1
CASSLSGSSYNEQFF
TGTGCCAGCAGCCTTAGCGGGAGTTCCTACAATGAGCAGTTCTTC
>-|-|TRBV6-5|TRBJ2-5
CASSQLRRETQYF
TGTGCCAGCAGTCAGCTCCGGCGGGAGACCCAGTACTTC
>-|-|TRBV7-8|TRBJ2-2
CASSLEAVPGELFF
TGTGCCAGCAGCTTAGAGGCGGTCCCCGGGGAGCTGTTTTTT
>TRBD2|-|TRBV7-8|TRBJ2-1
CASSLRDRPGLATNEQFF
TGTGCCAGCAGCTTACGAGATAGACCGGGACTAGCGACAAATGAGCAGTTCTTC
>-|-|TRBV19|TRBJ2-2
CASRYLSTNTGELFF
TGTGCCAGCCGGTATCTATCCACGAACACCGGGGAGCTGTTTTTT
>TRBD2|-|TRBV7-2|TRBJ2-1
CASSLGLAGNEQFF
TGTGCCAGCAGCTTGGGACTAGCGGGCAATGAGCAGTTCTTC
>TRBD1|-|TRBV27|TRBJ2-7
CASRNPQGVAYEQYF
TGTGCCAGCAGGAACCCACAGGGGGTAGCCTACGAGCAGTACTTC
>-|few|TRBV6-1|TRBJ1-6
CASSEMDTNSPLHF
TGTGCCAGCAGTGAAATGGACACCAATTCACCCCTCCACTTT
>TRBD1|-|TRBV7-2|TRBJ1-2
CASSSPGRDSRHNYGYTF
TGTGCCAGCAGCTCTCCGGGCAGGGACAGCCGCCATAACTATGGCTACACCTTC
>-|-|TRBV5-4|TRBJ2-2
CASSFGGGNTGELFF
TGTGCCAGCAGCTTTGGGGGAGGGAACACCGGGGAGCTGTTTTTT